Shown below are 8 T cell receptor beta chains from a single sample sequenced in a study of neurological immune-mediated disorders. A single record per CDR3 protein comes from TCRdb applying MiXCR to the 5' RACE reads. The table includes 46,000 or so distinct CDR3 sequences, 3.5% to 5.5% detected once. The sequencing input was PBMCs. The receptors derive from a woman aged 60-75 years with multiple sclerosis.

The CDR3 is CASSFLEQYV. For the CDR3, the DNA is TGTGCCAGCAGCTTCTTAGAGCAGTACGTC. The V call is TRBV7-2, the J call TRBJ2-7; D is undetermined. CDR3 length: 10 residues. V shed 3 bases and J shed 7 bases, with 4 bases lying between them. Germline assignment: CDR1 SGHTA and CDR2 FQGNSA.

This clonotype was recorded a few times. This chain joins TRBV5-1 and TRBJ2-3; 9 positions agree with TRBD2. The CDR3 is 16 residues long. CDR1 and CDR2 from the germline V gene are SGHRS and YFSETQ. The V gene end was trimmed by 0 bases and the J gene end by 5 bases; junction bases not matched to a gene: 7. For the CDR3, the DNA is TGCGCCAGCAGCTTGGGCCTAGCGGGATCTGGAGATACGCAGTATTTT. As protein: CASSLGLAGSGDTQYF.

This clonotype was seen a handful of times. The J gene is TRBJ2-5, the V gene TRBV3-1; D is uncertain. Germline-derived CDR1 and CDR2 are LGHDT and YNNKEL (reference sequence). The CDR3 covers 13 residues. The ends were cut back, 1 base at V and 9 bases at J, with 12 bases in the middle. DNA of the CDR3: TGTGCCAGCAGCCAAGGGACCGTGGGATCCCAGTACTTC. This translates into CASSQGTVGSQYF.

This clonotype was observed many times. CDR3 in amino acids: CASADRAETQYF. CDR3 nucleotides: TGTGCCAGCGCCGACAGGGCAGAGACCCAGTACTTC. This chain joins TRBV2 and TRBJ2-5; TRBD1 agrees at 7 bases. The V segment lost 8 bases and the J segment 4 bases; nucleotides outside the gene matches: 4. The CDR3 runs 12 residues. Germline lookup yields CDR1 SNHLY and CDR2 FYNNEI. Combining the CDR3 with reference TRBV2 and TRBJ2-5 gives the whole variable domain EPEVTQTPSHQVTQMGQEVILRCVPISNHLYFYWYRQILGQKVEFLVSFYNNEISEKSEIFDDQFSVERPDGSNFTLKIRSTKLEDSAMYFCASADRAETQYFGPGTRLLVL.

The table lists this clonotype with many counts. The V gene is TRBV6-1, the J gene TRBJ1-1; a weak D match, TRBD1 (6 bases). CDR3 length: 13 residues. Deletions cut 6 bases from V and 0 bases from J, with 8 bases between. CDR1 and CDR2 (germline): MNHNS, SASEGT. CDR3 nucleotides: TGTGCCAGCAGCGGGGGCATGAACACTGAAGCTTTCTTT. Amino acid sequence: CASSGGMNTEAFF.

Many counts were recorded for this clonotype. This chain links TRBV7-2 with TRBJ1-1; D unclear. Trimming left V 2 bases short and J 0 bases short, with 7 bases between. CDR1 is SGHTA, CDR2 FQGNSA, per germline. The CDR3 is 14 residues long. In DNA form, the CDR3 reads TGTGCCAGCAGCTTAAATGGGATGAACACTGAAGCTTTCTTT. Translation gives CASSLNGMNTEAFF.

There are a few counts of this clonotype. This chain joins TRBV20-1 and TRBJ1-5; D might be TRBD1 (5 bases). The CDR3 loop spans 13 amino acids. Trimming took off 3 bases at V and 5 bases at J, with 11 bases between the two ends. Germline values: CDR1 DFQATT, CDR2 SNEGSKA (reference sequence). CDR3 in amino acids: CSASGGRDQPQHF. The CDR3 DNA follows: TGCAGTGCTAGCGGGGGTAGGGATCAGCCCCAGCATTTT.

This clonotype was counted ten times or more. This rearrangement joins TRBV4-3 to TRBJ1-4, with D possibly matching TRBD1 (5 bases). The CDR3 covers 17 residues. Germline V gene data show CDR1 as LGHNA and CDR2 as YSLEER. The V gene lost 3 bases and the J gene lost 4 bases, with 18 bases spanning the gap. The CDR3 nucleotides are TGCGCCAGCAGCCAGACTTATTGGGGGGAAAATAATGAAAAACTGTTTTTT. It translates to CASSQTYWGENNEKLFF.